The sequence of this TCR beta chain was determined in a study of shared clonotypes between healthy human individuals. Overall study context: Every donor yielded three CD4 naive, three CD4 memory, two CD8 naive and one CD8 memory plate.

Several immunoSEQ 96-well plates shared each subset's DNA, each plate a replicate. Sequenced by immunoSEQ multiplex PCR; TCRdb stores in-frame clones only, minus some. The sample includes 450,000 to 700,000 clones, around 95% seen only once; the top ten take over 0.09%. Naivety among CD8 cells was defined by CD45RO negativity and positive CCR7 selection, thereby excluding terminally differentiated effector memory CD45RA+ cells. Those who donated, Caucasian adults without exception, all lived in Nashville, Tennessee. V lost 3 bases, J lost 8 bases, and 21 bases lay in between. The length of the CDR3 is 16 residues. From germline, CDR1 is SGDLS and CDR2 YYNGEE.

V usage is TRBV9 and J usage is TRBJ2-1; D is tentatively TRBD1 or TRBD2 (7 bases each). This clonotype was obtained from a woman under 40 in good health. The sequenced sample was naive CD8+ T cells sorted from blood. The CDR3 protein is CASSALGEGAFDEQFF. Here the CDR3 DNA reads TGTGCCAGCAGCGCCCTGGGGGAGGGGGCGTTCGATGAGCAGTTCTTC.